The sequence of this T cell receptor (beta chain) was determined in a study of Graves' ophthalmopathy and Graves' hyperthyroidism. Study results and caveats: Built on 13 signatures, a model told ophthalmopathy apart from stable hyperthyroidism with over 85% sensitivity and approximately 81% specificity. Predictions made by the model for ophthalmopathy progression reached 70% to 71% sensitivity and approximately 78% specificity.

The table lists this clonotype with many counts. Antigen: not known. From RNA, the CDR3 regions of TCR beta chains were amplified and sequenced. Second-round multiplex PCR followed a first-round RT-PCR using HTBI primers. TCRdb called the multiplex PCR reads again in MiXCR, with one record for every CDR3 protein. The sample has fewer than 650,000 distinct CDR3 sequences; 20% to 25% are singletons. PBMCs had their origin in fresh peripheral blood (about 10 ml). The sequence came from a woman aged 18-29 years with stable Graves' hyperthyroidism. Some clones in this sample may be carry-over from other donors' samples. Sequenced material: peripheral blood.

The CDR3 sequence is CASSESSGRGYEQYF. The CDR3 DNA follows: TGCGCCAGCAGTGAGTCGAGTGGGAGGGGGTACGAGCAGTACTTC. V is TRBV10-1 and J is TRBJ2-7; perhaps TRBD2 as D (7 bases). The V gene lost 0 bases and the J gene lost 4 bases, with 13 bases spanning the gap. This CDR3 is 15 amino acids long. CDR1 and CDR2 (germline): WNHNN, SYGVQD (reference sequence).